Below, 18 T cell receptor beta chains from the same sample are listed, as sequenced in a study of cytomegalovirus exposure and HLA in healthy donors (dated by TCRdb to the late 2010s). Library preparation employed the immunoSEQ multiplex PCR assay. TCRdb re-hosts the immuneACCESS table, in-frame sequences only. Its copies lack some clones; in the studies checked, an unresolved V gene accounts for under half of them, and the cause for the rest is not known. The sample profile shows around 60,000 clones; over 75% of them were found once. The ten largest make up around 2.9% of the sample. Material for sequencing was PBMCs. The receptors were gathered from a man younger than 35 in good health and CMV-seronegative.

The chain employs TRBV30 and TRBJ2-5; D gene ambiguous. From germline, CDR1 is GTSNPN and CDR2 SVGIG (reference sequence). The V gene lost 2 bases and the J gene lost 4 bases, with 8 bases spanning the gap. The length of the CDR3 is 12 residues. This CDR3 is CAWSLGAETQYF. In nucleotides, the CDR3 is TGTGCCTGGAGTCTAGGAGCAGAGACCCAGTACTTC.

The chain carries TRBV7-9 and TRBJ2-1, with TRBD2 identical over 9 bases. This CDR3 spans 17 amino acids. With 0 bases clipped from V and 3 bases from J, the junction kept 6 bases outside the gene matches. Germline values: CDR1 SEHNR, CDR2 FQNEAQ (reference sequence). CDR3: CASSLARAGGIYNEQFF. CDR3 nucleotides: TGTGCCAGCAGCTTAGCGCGGGCGGGAGGGATCTACAATGAGCAGTTCTTC.

The CDR3 region has the DNA TGTGCCAGCAGAGGACTAGCCGATGAGCAGTTCTTC. Protein product: CASRGLADEQFF. The chain has TRBV2 and TRBJ2-1, with 8 bases identical to TRBD2. Trimming removed 6 bases from V and 8 bases from J; junction bases left unmatched: 3. The CDR3 runs 12 residues. The germline V gene encodes CDR1 SNHLY and CDR2 FYNNEI.

The chain recombines TRBV6-1 with TRBJ2-3; D is ambiguous. The CDR3 loop spans 13 amino acids. Looked up from germline, CDR1 is MNHNS and CDR2 is SASEGT. V was clipped by 3 bases and J by 2 bases, with 6 bases between them. CDR3 residues: CASSDRSTDTQYF. For the CDR3, the DNA is TGTGCCAGCAGTGACAGATCCACAGATACGCAGTATTTT.

V is TRBV28 and J is TRBJ2-6, with D possibly matching TRBD1 (5 bases). CDR3 size: 15 residues. CDR1 and CDR2 from the germline V gene are MDHEN and SYDVKM. Trimming removed 5 bases from V and 2 bases from J, with 10 bases in between. This chain's CDR3 is CASSTPGTGANVLTF. In DNA, the CDR3 is TGTGCCAGCAGTACCCCAGGGACTGGGGCCAACGTCCTGACTTTC.

The chain employs TRBV19 and TRBJ1-2; D not certain. V dropped 3 bases and J dropped 2 bases, with 7 bases sitting between them. This CDR3 has 13 amino acids. Germline values: CDR1 LNHDA, CDR2 SQIVND (reference sequence). In DNA, the CDR3 is TGTGCCAGTAGTATTGGTGAGAACTATGGCTACACCTTC. Its protein is CASSIGENYGYTF.

The chain links TRBV6-1 to TRBJ2-1; TRBD1 might be the D (5 bases). The CDR3 loop spans 11 amino acids. Germline V gene data show CDR1 as MNHNS and CDR2 as SASEGT. Trimming took 5 bases from V and 8 from J, leaving 7 bases between them. This CDR3 is CASSSGYEQFF. The CDR3, as DNA: TGTGCCAGCAGTTCAGGGTATGAGCAGTTCTTC.

V is TRBV7-9 and J is TRBJ2-2, with D possibly matching TRBD2 (5 bases). CDR1 and CDR2 (germline): SEHNR, FQNEAQ (reference sequence). V dropped 5 bases and J dropped 4 bases, with 11 bases sitting between them. The CDR3 totals 14 residues. The CDR3 loop is CASSIGLTTGELFF. The CDR3, as DNA: TGTGCCAGCAGCATTGGACTTACCACCGGGGAGCTGTTTTTT.

This sequence joins TRBV6-6 and TRBJ2-7, with 9 bases fitting TRBD1. V shed 2 bases and J 6 bases; nucleotides not matched to a gene: 8. The CDR3 loop spans 15 amino acids. Per germline, CDR1 MNHNY and CDR2 SVGAGI (reference sequence). CDR3 residues: CASSYVGQGSSEQYF. The CDR3 nucleotides read TGTGCCAGCAGTTACGTGGGACAGGGATCGTCCGAGCAGTACTTC.

V usage is TRBV28 and J usage is TRBJ2-7; the D is unclear. Trimming stripped 3 bases from V and 0 bases from J, with 6 bases between. The CDR3 is made up of 13 amino acids. The germline CDR1 and CDR2 sequences are MDHEN and SYDVKM. Here the CDR3 DNA reads TGTGCCAGCAGTTTCTCTACCTCCTACGAGCAGTACTTC. This translates into CASSFSTSYEQYF.

The table lists this clone with a count of one. V is TRBV28 and J is TRBJ1-5, with D possibly being TRBD1 (6 bases). Trimming stripped 4 bases from V and 0 bases from J, with 13 bases between. There are 16 residues in the CDR3. The V gene's germline CDR1 is MDHEN and CDR2 SYDVKM. The CDR3 spells CASSYRGYTSNQPQHF. The DNA for the CDR3 is TGTGCCAGCAGTTATAGGGGGTATACTAGCAATCAGCCCCAGCATTTT.

The chain links TRBV2 to TRBJ2-1, with 7 bases aligning to TRBD2. This CDR3 comprises 15 residues. Germline CDR1 is SNHLY and CDR2 is FYNNEI. The J segment lost 8 bases and the V segment lost 0 bases, leaving 7 bases of the junction unmatched. The CDR3 loop reads CASSEAGGRVDEQFF. The CDR3 nucleotides are TGTGCCAGCAGTGAAGCGGGCGGGAGAGTCGATGAGCAGTTCTTC.

CDR3 coding DNA: TGTGCCAGCAGTTTCAGACTAGCGGGGGACCTTAATGAGCAGTTCTTC. Translated: CASSFRLAGDLNEQFF. This rearrangement joins TRBV6-6 to TRBJ2-1, with 12 bases fitting TRBD2. The J segment lost 7 bases and the V segment lost 4 bases, leaving 8 bases of the junction unmatched. CDR1 MNHNY and CDR2 SVGAGI come from the germline V gene (reference sequence). This CDR3 spans 16 amino acids.

This rearrangement joins TRBV4-2 to TRBJ2-7; 10 nucleotides align to TRBD2. With V trimmed by 4 bases and J by 5 bases, 11 bases remained unmatched. The CDR3 consists of 16 residues. Germline CDR1 reads LGHNA; CDR2 reads YNFKEQ. CDR3 sequence reads: CASSPGDLAGEDEQYF. Written as DNA, the CDR3 is TGTGCCAGCAGCCCGGGGGATCTAGCGGGAGAAGACGAGCAGTACTTC.

In its sample, this clone was seen once. The V and J genes are TRBV21-1 and TRBJ2-7; TRBD2 is the table's D call and was not checked against the DNA. TRBV21-1 is noted as a pseudogene. This CDR3 has 13 residues. This CDR3 is CASSPTRSYEQYF. The CDR3 region has the DNA TGTGCCAGCAGCCCTACTCGCTCCTACGAGCAGTACTTC.

The CDR3 DNA is TGTGCCAGCAGCTATACCTACGAGCAGTACTTC. It translates to CASSYTYEQYF. The genes are TRBV11-2 and TRBJ2-7; no clear D. The germline gives CDR1 SGHAT, CDR2 FQNNGV. The CDR3 contains 11 residues. V gave up 4 bases and J gave up 2 bases, with 3 bases separating them.

The chain links TRBV6-5 to TRBJ2-7; the match to TRBD1 covers 7 bases. The CDR3 spans 14 residues. With 0 bases clipped from V and 3 bases from J, the junction kept 2 bases outside the gene matches. CDR1 and CDR2 (germline): MNHEY, SVGAGI. Here the CDR3 reads CASSYSTGNYEQYF. In nucleotides, the CDR3 is TGTGCCAGCAGTTACTCGACAGGGAACTACGAGCAGTACTTC.

The chain has TRBV27 and TRBJ1-3, with no clear D. The CDR3 extends over 14 amino acids. V gave up 5 bases and J gave up 0 bases, with 8 bases separating them. CDR1 MNHEY and CDR2 SMNVEV come from the germline V gene (reference sequence). CDR3 residues: CASSLGNSGNTIYF. CDR3 nucleotides: TGTGCCAGCAGTCTAGGAAACTCTGGAAACACCATATATTTT.